These T cell receptor beta chains were read from a single sample in a study of OX40 agonist ivuxolimab in advanced cancers. Profiled with immunoSEQ multiplex PCR; TCRdb holds only in-frame clones, not every one. Of roughly 100,000 clones listed, roughly 90% are singletons. Source: CD4+ or CD8+ T cells sorted from blood, taken in a trial of the OX40 agonist ivuxolimab. Every receptor here comes from an adult with an advanced solid tumor such as melanoma, head and neck, liver or kidney cancer. Each CDR3 is given with its conserved first and last residue. The D gene is left open where the match is weak. Clone size appears in some rows only: once, few, many, or a class for an expanded clone.

V	size	D	J	CDR3
TRBV7-2	.	.	TRBJ2-1	CASSLVGGSLSSYNEQFF
TRBV7-3	.	.	TRBJ2-7	CATTYEQYF
TRBV5-1	.	.	TRBJ1-1	CASSPGRLNTEAFF
TRBV19	once	.	TRBJ1-2	CASSIFTGPDYGYTF
TRBV9	.	.	TRBJ1-1	CASSVERDWNTEAFF
TRBV18	.	TRBD1	TRBJ2-3	CASSPRDRDTDTQYF
TRBV29-1	few	TRBD2	TRBJ2-1	CSGKAGVNEQFF
TRBV19	.	TRBD1	TRBJ1-5	CASSPRQGGNQPQHF
TRBV6-5	once	.	TRBJ1-1	CASSYLTGTEAFF
TRBV5-8	few	.	TRBJ2-7	CASSFRTFRTSNEQYF
TRBV7-2	.	TRBD1	TRBJ2-5	CASSSGQGLETQYF
TRBV2	once	.	TRBJ2-7	CASSVSRGASEQYF
TRBV19	once	.	TRBJ1-1	CASSAVSSNTEAFF
TRBV2	many	TRBD1	TRBJ1-5	CASRSTGARNQPQHF
TRBV9	.	.	TRBJ2-3	CASSVDTDTQYF
TRBV19	.	TRBD1	TRBJ1-5	CASSLSGTGGRQPQHF
TRBV11-2	once	.	TRBJ2-4	CASSLDPGVENIQYF
TRBV7-6	.	.	TRBJ1-2	CASSLEDGWPYGYTF
TRBV4-3	once	.	TRBJ1-3	CASSLPSASGNTIYF